This entry lists 16 T cell receptor beta chains sequenced from one sample in a study of T cell responses to AZD1222 COVID-19 vaccine. Clones were read by immunoSEQ multiplex PCR, and TCRdb kept only the in-frame ones, dropping some. The sample holds tens of thousands of clones; approximately 91% are singletons and the top ten take roughly 19%. The starting material was peripheral blood, obtained on day 0 of AZD1222 vaccination. These receptors all come from an adult in good health.

This rearrangement joins TRBV9 to TRBJ2-2; TRBD2 matches at 10 bases. Germline CDR1 reads SGDLS; CDR2 reads YYNGEE. The CDR3 has 22 residues. J gave up 2 bases and V 4 bases, and 23 bases lay outside the gene matches. CDR3 coding DNA: TGTGCCAGCAGCCGCGGGGCCGGCGGACTAGCGGAGACTTTATCAAACACCGGGGAGCTGTTTTTT. This codes for CASSRGAGGLAETLSNTGELFF.

This chain connects TRBV9 to TRBJ2-2; 7 nucleotides align to TRBD1. CDR1 SGDLS and CDR2 YYNGEE come from the germline V gene. The CDR3 has 17 residues. Trimming cost V 3 bases and J 4 bases; bases outside gene matches: 12. The CDR3: CASSAASGTDFTGELFF. The CDR3 region has the DNA TGTGCCAGCAGCGCAGCCTCCGGGACAGATTTCACCGGGGAGCTGTTTTTT.

V is TRBV7-2 and J is TRBJ1-2; TRBD1 is a possible D gene (6 bases). Germline V lookup: CDR1 SGHTA, CDR2 FQGNSA. This CDR3 region has 13 residues. V was pared by 5 bases and J by 7 bases, with 14 bases between. CDR3 loop: CASSGRTDLGYTF. The CDR3, as DNA: TGTGCCAGCAGCGGTCGGACAGATCTTGGCTACACCTTC.

CDR3 amino acids: CASSLLVAGELFF. CDR3 DNA: TGTGCCAGCAGCTTGTTGGTGGCCGGGGAGCTGTTTTTT. V usage is TRBV5-4 and J usage is TRBJ2-2; D not resolved. The CDR3 consists of 13 residues. The V end lost 1 base, the J end lost 6 bases, and 7 bases lay between the germline ends. Germline V gene data show CDR1 as SGHNT and CDR2 as YYREEE (reference sequence).

The J gene is TRBJ1-2, the V gene TRBV7-8; D is ambiguous. Germline V gene lookup returns CDR1 SGHVS and CDR2 FQNEAQ. This CDR3 is 11 amino acids long. Trimming removed 5 bases at V and 8 bases at J, with 9 bases between. DNA for the CDR3: TGTGCCAGCAGCCCCTCAAGAGGCTACACCTTC. Protein product: CASSPSRGYTF.

The V call is TRBV28, the J call TRBJ2-7; D possibly corresponds to TRBD2 (5 bases). V dropped 3 bases and J dropped 5 bases, with 14 bases sitting between them. From germline, CDR1 is MDHEN and CDR2 SYDVKM. The CDR3 length is 14 residues. This CDR3 is CASSLEVAPHEQYF. In DNA, the CDR3 is TGTGCCAGCAGTTTGGAGGTAGCCCCCCACGAGCAGTACTTC.

The CDR3 DNA reads TGTGCCAGCTCAATTCGACAGGGGGCGCAGTACGAGCAGTACTTC. It yields the protein CASSIRQGAQYEQYF. This chain uses TRBV18 with TRBJ2-7; 10 bases agree with TRBD1. The germline V gene encodes CDR1 KGHSH and CDR2 LQKENI. This CDR3 is 15 amino acids long. V trimming: 5 bases; J trimming: 4 bases; junction bases outside the gene matches: 8.

V gene TRBV4-3 combines with J gene TRBJ2-1; TRBD1 aligns across 8 bases. The CDR3 is 14 residues long. Germline assignment: CDR1 LGHNA and CDR2 YSLEER. Trimming removed 4 bases from V and 9 bases from J; junction bases left unmatched: 8. The CDR3 DNA is TGCGCCAGCAGCCGGTTGACAGGGGACGGTGAGCAGTTCTTC. Amino acid sequence: CASSRLTGDGEQFF.

This clone was observed a few times. The chain employs TRBV7-8 and TRBJ2-2; D is possibly TRBD2 (6 bases). The CDR3 runs to 15 residues. Trimming pared 3 bases from V and 4 bases from J, leaving 12 bases between. Germline V CDR1 and CDR2: SGHVS, FQNEAQ. CDR3 nucleotides: TGTGCCAGCAGCTTGCGGGACTCCCTCACCGGGGAGCTGTTTTTT. It specifies CASSLRDSLTGELFF.

This clone was seen a single time. V and J are TRBV12-3 or TRBV12-4 and TRBJ1-5; 7 bases line up with TRBD1. Losses at the gene ends were 7 bases for V and 6 bases for J; bases not matched to a gene: 6. The CDR3 spans 13 residues. The CDR3 is CASTLQGGQPQHF. In DNA, the CDR3 is TGTGCCAGCACCCTTCAGGGGGGTCAGCCCCAGCATTTT.

The V and J genes are TRBV6-2 or TRBV6-3 and TRBJ2-6; 9 bases align to TRBD2. Germline V gene lookup returns CDR1 MNHEY and CDR2 SVGEGT. CDR3 size: 16 residues. Losses at the gene ends were 5 bases for V and 0 bases for J; bases not matched to a gene: 2. The CDR3 region is CASSRLAVSGANVLTF. The CDR3 DNA reads as TGTGCCAGCAGTAGACTAGCGGTCTCTGGGGCCAACGTCCTGACTTTC.

The V and J genes are TRBV4-1 and TRBJ2-3, with a possible D match to TRBD1 (6 bases). The CDR3 is made up of 14 amino acids. The ends were cut back, 1 base at V and 2 bases at J, with 7 bases in the middle. Per the germline V gene, CDR1 is MGHRA and CDR2 is YSYEKL. This CDR3 reads CASSQAGHTDTQYF. CDR3 DNA: TGCGCCAGCAGCCAAGCGGGACACACAGATACGCAGTATTTT.

CDR3 coding DNA: TGTGCCACCGACCTACGCCGGGAAGAGGTCTACGAGCAGTACTTC. Translated, it gives CATDLRREEVYEQYF. The chain is built from TRBV21-1 and TRBJ2-7; the D call in the table, TRBD2, was not verified against the DNA. TRBV21-1 is a pseudogene locus. This CDR3 has 15 amino acids.

V is TRBV7-2 and J is TRBJ2-3; D gene unclear. This CDR3 has 13 amino acids. CDR1 and CDR2 (germline): SGHTA, FQGNSA. V was clipped by 0 bases and J by 6 bases, with 7 bases between them. The DNA of the CDR3 is TGTGCCAGCAGCTTAGCGCAGGCGGATACGCAGTATTTT. Translating gives CASSLAQADTQYF.

The V and J genes are TRBV2 and TRBJ1-1; D is uncertain. CDR1 SNHLY and CDR2 FYNNEI come from the germline V gene. The CDR3 extends over 14 amino acids. The V end was cut by 5 bases, the J end by 0 bases, with 10 bases between. In DNA form, the CDR3 reads TGTGCCAGCAGTTTCCCGACGGTGAACACTGAAGCTTTCTTT. Translating gives CASSFPTVNTEAFF.

The rearrangement links TRBV7-6 to TRBJ2-7, with TRBD2 matching 9 bases. This CDR3 has 16 residues. CDR1 is SGHVS and CDR2 is FNYEAQ in the germline V gene. The V segment lost 4 bases and the J segment 5 bases; nucleotides outside the gene matches: 12. The CDR3 is CASSSGGGGRGNEQYF. The CDR3 coding sequence is TGTGCCAGCAGCTCCGGCGGGGGCGGGAGGGGCAACGAGCAGTACTTC.